This T cell receptor beta chain was sequenced in a study of graft-versus-host responses after intestinal transplantation. Study-level information: Each transplant was multivisceral, liver-intestinal, or isolated intestinal. The recipients all started with anti-thymocyte globulin induction and then took tacrolimus and steroids for approximately 3 years.

The data were produced by immunoSEQ multiplex PCR, yet TCRdb's version contains in-frame clones alone and is incomplete. The sample lists about 70,000 clones; around 90% were seen once. In regard to this clone: Antigen specificity is unknown.

After removal of 4 bases from V and 4 bases from J, the junction contained 7 bases not matched to a gene. The germline V gene encodes CDR1 MNHEY and CDR2 SMNVEV (reference sequence). The CDR3 totals 15 residues. The receptor's source is a human donor who received an intestinal transplant. This rearrangement joins TRBV27 to TRBJ2-7, with 10 bases fitting TRBD2. The source was unstimulated CD8+ T cells sorted from spleen or lymph node cells, collected before intestinal transplant. The CDR3 bases are TGTGCCAGCAGTTCGTTAGCGGGGGGACCATACGAGCAGTACTTC. Its protein is CASSSLAGGPYEQYF.